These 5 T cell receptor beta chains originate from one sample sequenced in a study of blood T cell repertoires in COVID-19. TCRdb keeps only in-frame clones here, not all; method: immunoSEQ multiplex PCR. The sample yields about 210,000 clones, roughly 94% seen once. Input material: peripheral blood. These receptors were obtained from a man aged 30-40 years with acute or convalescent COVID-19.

CDR3 amino acids: CASKGVGGVGGNTIYF. CDR3 in DNA: TGTGCCAGCAAGGGGGTTGGGGGGGTCGGTGGAAACACCATATATTTT. The chain uses TRBV27 and TRBJ1-3, with D possibly being TRBD1 (6 bases). The CDR3 extends over 16 amino acids. V was trimmed by 7 bases and J by 3 bases, leaving 19 bases between them. CDR1 is MNHEY, CDR2 SMNVEV, per germline (reference sequence).

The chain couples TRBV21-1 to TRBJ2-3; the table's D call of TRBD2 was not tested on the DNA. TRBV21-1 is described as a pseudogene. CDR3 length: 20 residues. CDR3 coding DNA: TGTGCCAGCAGCAAAATAGGGACTAGCGGGAGAGTGAGACACACAGATACGCAGTATTTT. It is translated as CASSKIGTSGRVRHTDTQYF.

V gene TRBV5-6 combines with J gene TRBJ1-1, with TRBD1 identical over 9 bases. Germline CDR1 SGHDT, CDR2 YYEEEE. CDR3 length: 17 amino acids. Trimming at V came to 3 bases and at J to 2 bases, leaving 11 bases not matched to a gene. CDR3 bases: TGTGCCAGCAGCTCGGGACAGGGAACGAGGGGAAACACTGAAGCTTTCTTT. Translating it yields CASSSGQGTRGNTEAFF.

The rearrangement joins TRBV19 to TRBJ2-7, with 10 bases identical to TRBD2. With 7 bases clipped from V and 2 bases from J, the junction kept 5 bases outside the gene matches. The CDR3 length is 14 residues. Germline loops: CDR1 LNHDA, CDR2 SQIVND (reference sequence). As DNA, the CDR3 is TGTGCCAGTAATCCTAGCGGGAGACCCTACGAGCAGTACTTC. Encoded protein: CASNPSGRPYEQYF. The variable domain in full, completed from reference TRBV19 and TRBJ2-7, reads DGGITQSPKYLFRKEGQNVTLSCEQNLNHDAMYWYRQDPGQGLRLIYYSQIVNDFQKGDIAEGYSVSREKKESFPLTVTSAQKNPTAFYLCASNPSGRPYEQYFGPGTRLTVT.

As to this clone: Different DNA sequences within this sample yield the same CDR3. CDR3 protein: CASSLDRVGGYTF. The CDR3 DNA follows: TGTGCCAGCAGCCTGGACAGGGTCGGTGGCTACACCTTC. The chain has TRBV7-3 and TRBJ1-2; the match to TRBD1 covers 8 bases. Germline CDR1 is SGHTA and CDR2 is FQGTGA. This CDR3 comprises 13 residues. V lost 5 bases and J lost 7; bases outside the gene matches: 6.